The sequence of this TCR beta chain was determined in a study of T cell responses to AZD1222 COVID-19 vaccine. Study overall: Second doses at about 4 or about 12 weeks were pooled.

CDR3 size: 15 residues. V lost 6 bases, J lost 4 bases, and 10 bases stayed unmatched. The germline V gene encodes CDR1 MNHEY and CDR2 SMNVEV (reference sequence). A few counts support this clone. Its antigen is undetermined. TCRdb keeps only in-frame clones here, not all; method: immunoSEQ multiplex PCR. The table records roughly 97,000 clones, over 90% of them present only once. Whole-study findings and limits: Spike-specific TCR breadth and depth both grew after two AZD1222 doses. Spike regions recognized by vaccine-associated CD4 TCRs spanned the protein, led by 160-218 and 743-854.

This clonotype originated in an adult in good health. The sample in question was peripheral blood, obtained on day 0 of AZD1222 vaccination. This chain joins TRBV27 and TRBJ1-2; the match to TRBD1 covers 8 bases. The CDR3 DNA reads TGTGCCAGCAGGTACAGGGGGGGGATAAGCTATGGCTACACCTTC. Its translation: CASRYRGGISYGYTF.